This entry lists 5 T cell receptor beta chains sequenced from one sample in a study of blood T cell repertoires in COVID-19. This table comes from immunoSEQ multiplex PCR, and its TCRdb copy is limited to in-frame clones, with some not included. This sample yields a few hundred thousand clones, of which about 88% are seen a single time; 3.6% belongs to the top ten. The sequenced sample consisted of peripheral blood. These receptors came from a man aged 18 to 30 with active or convalescent COVID-19.

This clone has a single count. This rearrangement joins TRBV28 to TRBJ1-2; perhaps TRBD1 as D (5 bases). The CDR3 sequence is 14 residues long. The V end was cut by 2 bases, the J end by 4 bases, with 11 bases between. Germline-derived CDR1 and CDR2 are MDHEN and SYDVKM. The CDR3 DNA is TGTGCCAGCAGTTTAGGAAGGGGAAGCTATGGCTACACCTTC. Translated, it gives CASSLGRGSYGYTF.

The chain links TRBV7-9 to TRBJ2-1, with a weak D call TRBD2 (5 bases). This CDR3 has 12 residues. V was trimmed by 5 bases and J by 7 bases, leaving 9 bases between them. Looked up from germline, CDR1 is SEHNR and CDR2 is FQNEAQ (reference sequence). The CDR3, as DNA: TGTGCCAGCAGCCGAGGAGGAAATGAGCAGTTCTTC. It codes for CASSRGGNEQFF.

The chain links TRBV2 to TRBJ1-2; D is perhaps TRBD1 (6 bases). The V end lost 0 bases, the J end lost 8 bases, and 16 bases lay between the germline ends. The germline V gene encodes CDR1 SNHLY and CDR2 FYNNEI. CDR3 length equals 15 residues. The CDR3 sequence: CASSEALGQGIGYTF. CDR3 nucleotide sequence: TGTGCCAGCAGTGAAGCGCTGGGGCAGGGGATAGGCTACACCTTC.

The genes are TRBV6-6 and TRBJ2-5; perhaps TRBD1 as D (5 bases). The CDR3 runs to 14 residues. Germline values: CDR1 MNHNY, CDR2 SVGAGI (reference sequence). The germline V and J ends were trimmed by 3 bases and 5 bases, with 13 bases remaining between them. This CDR3 reads CASSYGASKETQYF. In DNA, the CDR3 is TGTGCCAGCAGTTATGGGGCCTCCAAGGAGACCCAGTACTTC.

This clone was counted a few times. V gene TRBV24-1 combines with J gene TRBJ2-3; 11 nucleotides line up with TRBD2. The CDR3 spans 19 residues. CDR1 and CDR2 (germline): KGHDR, SFDVKD. The trim removed 1 base at V and 6 bases at J, leaving 14 bases unmatched. The CDR3 region has the DNA TGTGCCACCAGTGATTTCGATTTTCTAGCGGGAGGAAGTGCGGATACGCAGTATTTT. Protein product: CATSDFDFLAGGSADTQYF.